These T cell receptor beta chains were read from a single sample in a study of vaccination effects on CD4 cells after COVID-19. TCRdb's copy holds only in-frame clones and misses some; the assay was immunoSEQ multiplex PCR. The data show 40,000 to 55,000 clones, about 74% seen once. The antigens these receptors bind are not known. The sequencing here drew on CD4+ T cells from PBMCs cultured without peptide, taken before COVID-19 vaccination. Receptors were obtained from a human donor who had a prior SARS-CoV-2 infection. Both conserved end residues are part of each CDR3.

TRBV5-1 | CASSLGPPEEQYF
TRBV19 | CASSIADGHGGPLHF
TRBV29-1 | CSVVQTITYNEQFF
TRBV14 | CASSQGLGGPGGYTF
TRBV15 | CATSRTVTGRYEQYF
TRBV12-5 | CASGLAGTDTQYF
TRBV11-3 | CASSDGFNEQFF
TRBV5-4 | CASSFAGGTDTQYF
TRBV11-1 | CASSSTVNVVNEQFF
TRBV28 | CASRGQGAESYNEQFF
TRBV6-5 | CASSSGGHQPQHF
TRBV7-2 | CASSLGGAIDTIYF
TRBV5-1 | CASSFGQMENSPLHF
TRBV25-1 | CASSDPRLAGTDTQYF
TRBV15 | CATSRAEADNRETQYF
TRBV21-1 | CASSKASGRDTQYF
TRBV15 | CATSPLPGQARFGSPLHF
TRBV7-9 | CASSPRWTSNYNEQFF
TRBV5-1 | CASSPGLLAGNTIYF
TRBV29-1 | CSVAGGGYGYTF
TRBV11-2 | CASSWSGRGNTEAFF
TRBV30 | CAWSALAGDTEQFF
TRBV30 | CAWSRQAMGNTIYF